The rows below give T cell receptor beta chains drawn from one sample of a study of PD-1 blockade in classical Hodgkin lymphoma. Sequencing was performed with immunoSEQ multiplex PCR; in TCRdb, only in-frame clones are kept and a portion is missing. The repertoire has about 85,000 clones, around 90% of them found once; the top ten carry approximately 2.4%. The sequencing here drew on peripheral blood mononuclear cells (PBMCs), taken before the second cycle of nivolumab. Receptors were obtained from a human donor with classical Hodgkin lymphoma. Both conserved end residues are trimmed from each CDR3. The size field is filled for only some rows; it gives once, few, many or a size class.

v_gene: TRBV30
abundance: once
j_gene: TRBJ2-1
CDR3aa: AWMQGSSYNEQF

v_gene: TRBV6-4
abundance: NA
j_gene: TRBJ2-1
CDR3aa: ASSDSGYYNEQF

v_gene: TRBV19
abundance: NA
j_gene: TRBJ2-2
CDR3aa: ASSISGSTGELF

v_gene: TRBV19
abundance: NA
j_gene: TRBJ1-1
CDR3aa: ASRTAAGGYTEAF

v_gene: TRBV5-1
abundance: NA
j_gene: TRBJ2-1
CDR3aa: ASRQDYNEQF

v_gene: TRBV6-1
abundance: NA
j_gene: TRBJ2-5
CDR3aa: ASSDGRMETQY

v_gene: TRBV6-6
abundance: few
j_gene: TRBJ2-1
CDR3aa: ASRRPYNEQF

v_gene: TRBV11-3
abundance: NA
j_gene: TRBJ2-7
CDR3aa: ASSQIQGHEQY

v_gene: TRBV5-1
abundance: once
j_gene: TRBJ2-7
CDR3aa: ASSPGGGGRGGEQY

v_gene: TRBV9
abundance: NA
j_gene: TRBJ2-3
CDR3aa: ASSPLGTGVLSTDTQY

v_gene: TRBV28
abundance: NA
j_gene: TRBJ2-4
CDR3aa: ASSFQGGIAKNIQY

v_gene: TRBV28
abundance: NA
j_gene: TRBJ2-5
CDR3aa: ASSLGVETQY

v_gene: TRBV2
abundance: NA
j_gene: TRBJ2-2
CDR3aa: ASSEGWGKGELF

v_gene: TRBV10-1
abundance: NA
j_gene: TRBJ2-2
CDR3aa: ASSESPGTGFTGELF

v_gene: TRBV7-9
abundance: once
j_gene: TRBJ2-1
CDR3aa: ASSLGSPGEQF

v_gene: TRBV5-1
abundance: once
j_gene: TRBJ1-2
CDR3aa: ASSRHETYGYT

v_gene: TRBV2
abundance: NA
j_gene: TRBJ1-5
CDR3aa: ASSGGQGPGQPQH

v_gene: TRBV5-1
abundance: NA
j_gene: TRBJ2-3
CDR3aa: ASSSTRNPSTDTQY

v_gene: TRBV18
abundance: few
j_gene: TRBJ1-3
CDR3aa: ASSPSGGGNTIY

v_gene: TRBV5-1
abundance: NA
j_gene: TRBJ2-1
CDR3aa: ASSQNSGSYNEQF